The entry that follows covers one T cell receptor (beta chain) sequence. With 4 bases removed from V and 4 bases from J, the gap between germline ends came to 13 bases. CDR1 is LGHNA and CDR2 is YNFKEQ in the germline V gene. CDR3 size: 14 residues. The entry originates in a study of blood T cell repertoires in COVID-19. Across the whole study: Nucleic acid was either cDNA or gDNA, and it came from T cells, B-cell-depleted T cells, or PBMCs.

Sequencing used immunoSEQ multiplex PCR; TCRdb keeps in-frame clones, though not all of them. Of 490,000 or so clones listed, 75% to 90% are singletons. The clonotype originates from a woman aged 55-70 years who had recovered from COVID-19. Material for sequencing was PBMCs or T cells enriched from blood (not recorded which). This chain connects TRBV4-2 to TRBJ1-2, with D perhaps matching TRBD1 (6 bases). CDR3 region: CASSPDSTSYGYTF. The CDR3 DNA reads TGTGCCAGCAGCCCGGACAGCACATCCTATGGCTACACCTTC.